The subject of this entry is one T cell receptor (beta chain). This clone's antigen is unknown. No per-base quality is available; no much larger clone lies one base away. The record originates from a study of T-cell reconstitution after alpha-beta-depleted transplantation in children (dated by TCRdb to the mid-2010s). General notes on the study: Using TCR repertoire profiling, the study quantitatively followed how T-cell immune reconstitution unfolded in children after TCRalphabeta/CD19-depleted allogeneic hematopoietic cell transplantation.

At the junction V is shortened by 2 bases and J by 2 bases, with 7 bases in between. The CDR3 covers 15 residues, taking in both the cysteine and the phenylalanine. Only the CDR3 part of the read is kept: 45 bases, read in frame from the first base. The CDR1 and CDR2 encoded by the germline V gene are ENHRY and SYGVKD. Library preparation used PCR. Sequencing relied on an Illumina HiSeq 2500. To normalize quantification of the TCRbeta repertoire, the TCR libraries were built with molecular barcoding that relied on unique molecular identifiers. TCRdb reanalyzed the raw reads on its own, using fastp at Q25 for trimming and MiXCR for clone calling, and kept in-frame beta chains. Rows are unified per CDR3 protein, each entry keeping the most common DNA and genes. For this sample there are approximately 490,000 distinct CDR3 sequences; under 15% appear just once. The leading ten clones occupy about 5.4% of the sample.

The rearrangement joined TRBV10-3 to TRBJ1-6; the D gene cannot be named for sure. This sequence was found in a human donor who donated a stem cell graft to a child with combined immunodeficiency. Sample: PBMCs from the stem cell graft donor, taken from the stem cell graft. The nucleotide sequence is TGTGCCATCAGTGAGCAGAGGGCCTATAATTCACCCCTCCACTTT. Its translation reads: CAISEQRAYNSPLHF.